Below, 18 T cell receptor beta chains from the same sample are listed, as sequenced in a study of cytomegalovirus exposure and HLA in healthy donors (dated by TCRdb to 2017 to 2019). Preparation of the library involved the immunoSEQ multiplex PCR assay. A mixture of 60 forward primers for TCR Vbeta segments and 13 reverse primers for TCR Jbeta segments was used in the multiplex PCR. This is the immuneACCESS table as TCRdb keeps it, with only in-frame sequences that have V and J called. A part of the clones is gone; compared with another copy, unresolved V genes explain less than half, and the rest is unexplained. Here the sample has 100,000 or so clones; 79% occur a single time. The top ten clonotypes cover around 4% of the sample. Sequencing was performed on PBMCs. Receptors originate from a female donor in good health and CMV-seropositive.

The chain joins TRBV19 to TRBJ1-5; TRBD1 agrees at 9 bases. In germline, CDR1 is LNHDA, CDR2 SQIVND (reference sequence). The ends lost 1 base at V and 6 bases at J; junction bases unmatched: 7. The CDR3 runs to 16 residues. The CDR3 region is CASSIGTGQGGQPQHF. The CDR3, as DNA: TGTGCCAGTAGTATAGGAACGGGACAGGGAGGTCAGCCCCAGCATTTT. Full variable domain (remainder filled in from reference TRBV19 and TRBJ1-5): DGGITQSPKYLFRKEGQNVTLSCEQNLNHDAMYWYRQDPGQGLRLIYYSQIVNDFQKGDIAEGYSVSREKKESFPLTVTSAQKNPTAFYLCASSIGTGQGGQPQHFGDGTRLSIL.

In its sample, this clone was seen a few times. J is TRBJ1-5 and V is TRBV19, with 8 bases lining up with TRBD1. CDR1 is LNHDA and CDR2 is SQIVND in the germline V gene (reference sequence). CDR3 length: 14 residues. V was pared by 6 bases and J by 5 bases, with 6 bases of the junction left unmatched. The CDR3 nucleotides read TGTGCCAGTAGCGACAGGGGTAGGGATCAGCCCCAGCATTTT. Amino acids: CASSDRGRDQPQHF. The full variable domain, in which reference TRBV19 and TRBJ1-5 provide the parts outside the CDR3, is DGGITQSPKYLFRKEGQNVTLSCEQNLNHDAMYWYRQDPGQGLRLIYYSQIVNDFQKGDIAEGYSVSREKKESFPLTVTSAQKNPTAFYLCASSDRGRDQPQHFGDGTRLSIL.

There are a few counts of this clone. DNA for the CDR3: TGTGCCAGCAGCTCTGGGGGGACAGGGACCGGGGAGCTGTTTTTT. It translates to CASSSGGTGTGELFF. V is TRBV7-2 and J is TRBJ2-2; 9 bases fit TRBD1. The V gene's germline CDR1 is SGHTA and CDR2 FQGNSA. Trimming cost V 4 bases and J 5 bases; bases outside gene matches: 5. CDR3 length equals 15 residues.

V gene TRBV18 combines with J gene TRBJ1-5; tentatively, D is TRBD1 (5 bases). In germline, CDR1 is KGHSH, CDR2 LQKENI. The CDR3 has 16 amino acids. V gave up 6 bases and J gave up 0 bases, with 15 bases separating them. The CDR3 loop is CASSSTQGYSNQPQHF. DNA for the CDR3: TGTGCCAGCTCTTCGACCCAGGGATATAGCAATCAGCCCCAGCATTTT.

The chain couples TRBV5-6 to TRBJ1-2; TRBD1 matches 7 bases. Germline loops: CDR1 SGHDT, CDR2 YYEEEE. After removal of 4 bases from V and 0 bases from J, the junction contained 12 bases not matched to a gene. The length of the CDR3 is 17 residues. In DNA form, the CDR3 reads TGTGCCAGCAGCGGGATGACAGGGAGCCGAACTAACTATGGCTACACCTTC. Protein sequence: CASSGMTGSRTNYGYTF.

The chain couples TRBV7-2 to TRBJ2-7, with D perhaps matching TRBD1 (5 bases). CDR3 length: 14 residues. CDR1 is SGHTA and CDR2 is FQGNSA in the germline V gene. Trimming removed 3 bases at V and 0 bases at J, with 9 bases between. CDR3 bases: TGTGCCAGCAGCTTCGGACACAGCTCCTACGAGCAGTACTTC. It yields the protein CASSFGHSSYEQYF.

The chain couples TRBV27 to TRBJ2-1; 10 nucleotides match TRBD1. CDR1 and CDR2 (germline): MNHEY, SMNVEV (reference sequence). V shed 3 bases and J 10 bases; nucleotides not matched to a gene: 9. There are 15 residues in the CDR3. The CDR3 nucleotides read TGTGCCAGCAGTTTCGGGACAGGGGCTAGGGGAGAGCAGTTCTTC. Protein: CASSFGTGARGEQFF.

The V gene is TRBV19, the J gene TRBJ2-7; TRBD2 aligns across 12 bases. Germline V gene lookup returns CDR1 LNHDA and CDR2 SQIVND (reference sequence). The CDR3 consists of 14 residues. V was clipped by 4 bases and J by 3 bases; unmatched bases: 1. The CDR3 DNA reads TGTGCCAGTAGTACGACTAGCGGGAGCTACGAGCAGTACTTC. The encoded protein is CASSTTSGSYEQYF. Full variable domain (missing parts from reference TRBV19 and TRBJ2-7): DGGITQSPKYLFRKEGQNVTLSCEQNLNHDAMYWYRQDPGQGLRLIYYSQIVNDFQKGDIAEGYSVSREKKESFPLTVTSAQKNPTAFYLCASSTTSGSYEQYFGPGTRLTVT.

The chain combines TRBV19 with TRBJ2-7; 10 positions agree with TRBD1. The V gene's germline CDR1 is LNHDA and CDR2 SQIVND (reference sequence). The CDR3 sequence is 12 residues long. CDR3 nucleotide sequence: TGTGCTAGCAGGGACAGGGGCTACGAGCAGTACTTC. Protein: CASRDRGYEQYF.

The CDR3 DNA reads TGCGCCACCTCCCTGCTACCGGGGGGCGAGGTGGATACGCAGTATTTT. Its protein product is CATSLLPGGEVDTQYF. The rearrangement links TRBV5-1 to TRBJ2-3; tentative D call: TRBD2 (7 bases). The germline V gene encodes CDR1 SGHRS and CDR2 YFSETQ. This CDR3 spans 16 amino acids. Trimming cost V 9 bases and J 6 bases, with 26 bases left between them. Using reference TRBV5-1 and TRBJ2-3 for the parts outside the CDR3, the full variable domain is KAGVTQTPRYLIKTRGQQVTLSCSPISGHRSVSWYQQTPGQGLQFLFEYFSETQRNKGNFPGRFSGRQFSNSRSEMNVSTLELGDSALYLCATSLLPGGEVDTQYFGPGTRLTVL.

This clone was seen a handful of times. CDR3 region: CASSWDRGYEQYF. DNA for the CDR3: TGTGCCAGCAGCTGGGACAGGGGATACGAGCAGTACTTC. V is TRBV7-9 and J is TRBJ2-7, with 10 bases matching TRBD1. V was clipped by 4 bases and J by 4 bases; unmatched bases: 1. The length of the CDR3 is 13 residues. The V gene's germline CDR1 is SEHNR and CDR2 FQNEAQ (reference sequence).

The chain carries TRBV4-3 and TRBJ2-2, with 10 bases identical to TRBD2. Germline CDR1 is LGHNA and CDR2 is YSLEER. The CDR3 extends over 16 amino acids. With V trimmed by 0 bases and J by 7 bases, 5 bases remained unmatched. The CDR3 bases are TGCGCCAGCAGCCAAGAAAGGGTAGCGGGGGGCGGGGAGCTGTTTTTT. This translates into CASSQERVAGGGELFF.

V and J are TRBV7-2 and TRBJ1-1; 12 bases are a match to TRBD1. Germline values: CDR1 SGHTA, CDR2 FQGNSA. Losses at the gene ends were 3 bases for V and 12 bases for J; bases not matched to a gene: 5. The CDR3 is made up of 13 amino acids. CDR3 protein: CASSFGTGGQTFF. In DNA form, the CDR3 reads TGTGCCAGCAGCTTCGGGACAGGGGGCCAAACTTTCTTT.

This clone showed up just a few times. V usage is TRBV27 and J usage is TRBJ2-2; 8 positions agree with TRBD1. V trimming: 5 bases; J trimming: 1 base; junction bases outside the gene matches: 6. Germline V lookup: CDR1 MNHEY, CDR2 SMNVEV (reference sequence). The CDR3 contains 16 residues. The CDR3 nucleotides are TGTGCCAGCAGTACCACCGGGACAGGGAACACCGGGGAGCTGTTTTTT. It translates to CASSTTGTGNTGELFF.

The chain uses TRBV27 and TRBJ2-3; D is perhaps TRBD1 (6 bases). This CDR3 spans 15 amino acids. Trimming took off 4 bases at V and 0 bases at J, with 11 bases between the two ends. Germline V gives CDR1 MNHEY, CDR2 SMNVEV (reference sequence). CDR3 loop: CASSSLGASTDTQYF. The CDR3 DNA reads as TGTGCCAGCAGTTCCCTGGGGGCTAGCACAGATACGCAGTATTTT.

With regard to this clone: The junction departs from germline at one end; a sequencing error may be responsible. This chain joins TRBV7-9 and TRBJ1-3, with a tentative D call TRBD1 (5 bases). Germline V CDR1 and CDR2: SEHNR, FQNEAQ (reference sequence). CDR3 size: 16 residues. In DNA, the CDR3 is TGTTCCAGCAGCTCCGGGACTTTGAGCTCTGGAAACACCATATATTTT. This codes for CSSSSGTLSSGNTIYF.

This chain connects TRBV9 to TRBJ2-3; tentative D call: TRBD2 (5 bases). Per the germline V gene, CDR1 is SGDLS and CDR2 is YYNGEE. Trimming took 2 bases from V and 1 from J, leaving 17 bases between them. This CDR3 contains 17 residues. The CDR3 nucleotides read TGTGCCAGCAGCGTTATCCAAGGCACTAGGGGCACAGATACGCAGTATTTT. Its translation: CASSVIQGTRGTDTQYF.

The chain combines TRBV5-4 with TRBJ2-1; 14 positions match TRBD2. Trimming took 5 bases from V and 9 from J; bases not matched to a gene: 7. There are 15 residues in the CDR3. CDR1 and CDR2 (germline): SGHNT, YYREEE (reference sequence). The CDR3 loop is CASRPGLAGVGEQFF. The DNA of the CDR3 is TGTGCCAGCAGACCGGGACTAGCGGGAGTGGGTGAGCAGTTCTTC.